The 27 T cell receptor beta chains in this list originate from one sample, sequenced in a study of breast tumors, draining lymph nodes, adjacent tissues. MiXCR, run by TCRdb on the multiplex PCR reads, gives a single entry per CDR3 protein. The data hold about 16,000 distinct CDR3 sequences, with just under 45% observed a single time. Sequencing was done on a sample of tumor-adjacent breast tissue. Receptors were obtained from a female donor with breast cancer. Some clones in this sample may be carry-over from other donors' samples.

Sample share makes this clonotype medium-sized. The gene calls are TRBV7-3 and TRBJ1-2; 9 bases line up with TRBD1. The CDR3 sequence is 13 residues long. Germline CDR1 reads SGHTA; CDR2 reads FQGTGA. V was clipped by 5 bases and J by 6 bases; unmatched bases: 4. The CDR3 sequence is CASSVRTGDGYTF. CDR3 coding DNA: TGTGCCAGCAGCGTACGGACAGGGGATGGCTACACCTTC.

This clonotype was observed many times. V is TRBV28 and J is TRBJ2-2; 13 bases map to TRBD2. The V and J ends lost 2 bases and 2 bases, in that order; junction bases with no gene match: 8. Per the germline V gene, CDR1 is MDHEN and CDR2 is SYDVKM. The CDR3 is made up of 19 amino acids. The chain's CDR3 is CASSLTSGRVGINTGELFF. The CDR3 DNA is TGTGCCAGCAGTTTAACTAGCGGGAGGGTCGGCATTAACACCGGGGAGCTGTTTTTT.

The chain joins TRBV7-3 to TRBJ2-2, with D maybe TRBD1 (6 bases). The CDR3 sequence is 17 residues long. With 5 bases removed from V and 1 base from J, the gap between germline ends came to 17 bases. Germline lookup yields CDR1 SGHTA and CDR2 FQGTGA. The CDR3 reads CASSPRGSQGNTGELFF. The CDR3 DNA follows: TGTGCCAGCAGCCCGAGGGGGAGCCAGGGGAACACCGGGGAGCTGTTTTTT.

This clonotype was seen once. The chain employs TRBV29-1 and TRBJ2-5; 12 bases fit TRBD2. This CDR3 region has 14 residues. V shed 7 bases, J shed 4 bases, and the junction held 7 bases outside the gene matches. CDR1 is SQVTM and CDR2 is ANQGSEA in the germline V gene. The CDR3 coding sequence is TGCAGCGCAAGACTAGCGGGAGTCCGAGAGACCCAGTACTTC. This sequence encodes CSARLAGVRETQYF.

The sample holds many counts of this clonotype. A much larger clone lies a single base off, so this may be a read error. The V call is TRBV7-3, the J call TRBJ2-6; D may be TRBD1 (5 bases). The germline V gene has CDR1 SGHTA and CDR2 FQGTGA. This CDR3 comprises 15 residues. The DNA for the CDR3 is TGTGCCAGCAGCCACGACAGCTCTGGGGCCAACGTCCTGCCTTTC. It is translated as CASSHDSSGANVLPF.

This clonotype is medium-sized by share. V and J are TRBV4-2 and TRBJ2-3; D not resolved. V lost 0 bases to trimming and J lost 1 base, with 11 bases between them. Germline CDR1 LGHNA, CDR2 YNFKEQ. The CDR3 length is 16 residues. CDR3: CASSQEAPPRTDTQYF. CDR3 sequence (DNA): TGTGCCAGCAGCCAAGAGGCGCCCCCGCGCACAGATACGCAGTATTTT.

This chain connects TRBV20-1 to TRBJ2-4, with D perhaps being TRBD1 or TRBD2 (6 bases each). Trimming left V 3 bases short and J 7 bases short, with 13 bases between. Per germline, CDR1 DFQATT and CDR2 SNEGSKA (reference sequence). The CDR3 sequence is 13 residues long. CDR3 nucleotides: TGCAGTGCTAGGGCAGGGGCGGGGAACATTCAGTACTTC. This sequence encodes CSARAGAGNIQYF.

The chain is built from TRBV7-9 and TRBJ2-7; TRBD2 might be the D (5 bases). The V end lost 2 bases, the J end lost 1 base, and 21 bases lay between the germline ends. Per germline, CDR1 SEHNR and CDR2 FQNEAQ (reference sequence). This CDR3 has 18 residues. The CDR3 loop reads CASSLSWAASRGSYEQYF. Here the CDR3 DNA reads TGTGCCAGCAGCTTATCCTGGGCAGCTAGCAGAGGGTCCTACGAGCAGTACTTC.

In its sample, this clonotype was seen once. V usage is TRBV4-2 and J usage is TRBJ2-7; TRBD2 matches 9 bases. V shed 4 bases, J shed 7 bases, and the junction held 14 bases outside the gene matches. The CDR3 contains 16 residues. Germline-derived CDR1 and CDR2 are LGHNA and YNFKEQ. The CDR3 here is CASSRGVREGRREQYF. The CDR3 DNA reads TGTGCCAGCAGCCGCGGTGTGCGGGAGGGCCGGCGGGAGCAGTACTTC.

This clonotype was recorded many times. This CDR3 is CASSQGTGTEAFF. The CDR3 nucleotides are TGTGCCAGCAGCCAAGGGACAGGTACTGAAGCTTTCTTT. The chain carries TRBV4-2 and TRBJ1-1; 7 bases fit TRBD1. Trimming cost V 1 base and J 5 bases; bases outside gene matches: 1. The CDR3 totals 13 residues. Germline CDR1 and CDR2: LGHNA and YNFKEQ.

The DNA of the CDR3 is TGTGCCAGCAGTGTTACGACCCAGTACTTC. Translation: CASSVTTQYF. The J gene is TRBJ2-5, the V gene TRBV2, with D unresolved. V gave up 4 bases and J gave up 7 bases, with 4 bases separating them. Germline V CDR1 and CDR2: SNHLY, FYNNEI. This CDR3 has 10 amino acids.

V gene TRBV20-1 combines with J gene TRBJ2-1, with TRBD2 identical over 7 bases. CDR3 length equals 15 residues. In germline, CDR1 is DFQATT, CDR2 SNEGSKA (reference sequence). J gave up 8 bases and V 2 bases, and 12 bases lay outside the gene matches. CDR3 protein: CSARTLAEGRDEQFF. In DNA form, the CDR3 reads TGCAGTGCTAGAACCCTAGCGGAGGGGCGGGATGAGCAGTTCTTC.

The chain carries TRBV6-5 and TRBJ1-4, with a tentative D call TRBD1 (5 bases). V gave up 6 bases and J gave up 0 bases, with 8 bases separating them. The CDR3 is 14 residues long. Germline V gene lookup returns CDR1 MNHEY and CDR2 SVGAGI. This CDR3 reads CASRLQATNEKLFF. The CDR3 nucleotides are TGTGCCAGCAGGTTACAGGCAACTAATGAAAAACTGTTTTTT.

This clonotype came up many times. The chain joins TRBV10-2 to TRBJ2-7; D is unresolved. Germline CDR1 reads WSHSY; CDR2 reads SAAADI. V lost 3 bases to trimming and J lost 4 bases, with 4 bases between them. The CDR3 totals 11 residues. In DNA, the CDR3 is TGCGCCAGCAGTGATGGGTACGAGCAGTACGTC. This sequence encodes CASSDGYEQYV.

The genes are TRBV4-1 and TRBJ2-1; 10 positions agree with TRBD2. V shed 4 bases and J 6 bases; nucleotides not matched to a gene: 3. The CDR3 consists of 14 residues. Germline values: CDR1 MGHRA, CDR2 YSYEKL. The CDR3, as DNA: TGCGCCAGCAGCCTAGGGACTAGCGTCAATGAGCAGTTCTTC. It translates to CASSLGTSVNEQFF.

This clonotype was found many times. A much larger clone lies a single base off, so this may be a read error. This sequence joins TRBV20-1 and TRBJ2-1; the D gene is possibly TRBD2 (6 bases). The CDR3 runs 12 residues. Germline V lookup: CDR1 DFQATT, CDR2 SNEGSKA (reference sequence). The CDR3 DNA sequence: TGCAGTGCTAGAGAGGACTACAATGAGCCGTTCTTC. Its protein product is CSAREDYNEPFF.

This clonotype is classed as medium-sized. The V and J genes are TRBV7-9 and TRBJ2-1; 7 bases fit TRBD1. After removal of 1 base from V and 8 bases from J, the junction contained 5 bases not matched to a gene. Germline V gene sequence: CDR1 SEHNR, CDR2 FQNEAQ (reference sequence). The CDR3 totals 14 residues. CDR3 bases: TGTGCCAGCAGCTTAGAGGGGGCTAATGATGAGCAGTTCTTC. Translating gives CASSLEGANDEQFF.

The chain is built from TRBV9 and TRBJ2-7, with no clear D. Trimming pared 3 bases from V and 8 bases from J, leaving 9 bases between. Germline CDR1 and CDR2: SGDLS and YYNGEE. CDR3 length equals 11 residues. In DNA, the CDR3 is TGTGCCAGCAGCGACAGTTCCAAGCAGTACTTC. Its translation: CASSDSSKQYF.

In its sample, this clonotype was seen many times. The chain carries TRBV18 and TRBJ2-7; D unresolved. CDR1 and CDR2 (germline): KGHSH, LQKENI. V was clipped by 0 bases and J by 5 bases, with 14 bases between them. This CDR3 has 15 amino acids. CDR3 protein: CASSPPGRVHHEQYF. CDR3 DNA: TGTGCCAGCTCACCACCGGGTAGGGTCCACCACGAGCAGTACTTC.

The table lists this clonotype with a few counts. The rearrangement joins TRBV6-5 to TRBJ1-1; D gene uncertain. V lost 0 bases to trimming and J lost 0 bases, with 8 bases between them. The CDR3 length is 15 residues. Germline CDR1 MNHEY, CDR2 SVGAGI. CDR3: CASSYSGSMNTEAFF. CDR3 in DNA: TGTGCCAGCAGTTACTCAGGTAGCATGAACACTGAAGCTTTCTTT.

The rearrangement joins TRBV20-1 to TRBJ2-7; D is possibly TRBD2 (6 bases). V gave up 5 bases and J gave up 5 bases, with 22 bases separating them. Germline V gene sequence: CDR1 DFQATT, CDR2 SNEGSKA (reference sequence). CDR3 length: 15 amino acids. This CDR3 is CSALFEEGVGNEQYF. The CDR3 nucleotides are TGCAGTGCTCTCTTTGAGGAGGGAGTAGGCAACGAGCAGTACTTC.

This clonotype appeared many times. This sequence joins TRBV11-3 and TRBJ2-3; a weak D match, TRBD2 (6 bases). V was cut by 5 bases and J by 1 base, with 16 bases left in between. This CDR3 spans 16 amino acids. Germline CDR1 and CDR2: SGHNT and YENEEA. DNA of the CDR3: TGTGCCAGCAGCAGAGGCGCGGGAAAGGGCACAGATACGCAGTATTTT. It is translated as CASSRGAGKGTDTQYF.

This clonotype is medium-sized (0.01 to 0.1%) within its sample. The CDR3 nucleotides read TGTGCCAGCAGCTTCCTTGGGGGTACCTATGGCTACACCTTC. Translated, it gives CASSFLGGTYGYTF. This rearrangement joins TRBV7-9 to TRBJ1-2; maybe TRBD1 (5 bases). The germline CDR1 and CDR2 sequences are SEHNR and FQNEAQ (reference sequence). The CDR3 is made up of 14 amino acids. The V end lost 3 bases, the J end lost 4 bases, and 12 bases lay between the germline ends.

V usage is TRBV4-2 and J usage is TRBJ1-2; D uncertain. V lost 0 bases to trimming and J lost 2 bases, with 10 bases between them. CDR3 size: 15 residues. The germline V gene has CDR1 LGHNA and CDR2 YNFKEQ. For the CDR3, the DNA is TGTGCCAGCAGCCAAGAAGGGCGGGCCAACTATGGCTACACCTTC. This codes for CASSQEGRANYGYTF.

This clonotype was observed at least ten times. The chain is built from TRBV20-1 and TRBJ2-7, with D perhaps matching TRBD1 (5 bases). Deletions cut 3 bases from V and 6 bases from J, with 27 bases between. There are 17 residues in the CDR3. Germline V gene data show CDR1 as DFQATT and CDR2 as SNEGSKA (reference sequence). This CDR3 is CSARVWQGSVLGSEQYF. The CDR3 DNA follows: TGCAGTGCTAGGGTTTGGCAGGGTAGTGTCCTAGGGTCCGAGCAGTACTTC.

The count of this clonotype is one. V usage is TRBV7-3 and J usage is TRBJ2-1, with 9 nucleotides matching TRBD2. CDR1 and CDR2 (germline): SGHTA, FQGTGA. J was trimmed by 4 bases and V by 4 bases; bases with no gene match: 23. This CDR3 is 21 amino acids long. CDR3 bases: TGTGCCAGCAGCTCCCGATCTAGCGGGAAGAACTTACAACGCTCTTACAATGAGCAGTTCTTC. Protein product: CASSSRSSGKNLQRSYNEQFF.

The table lists this clonotype with many counts. This sequence joins TRBV7-8 and TRBJ2-3; D may be TRBD2 (6 bases). This CDR3 is 15 amino acids long. Germline lookup yields CDR1 SGHVS and CDR2 FQNEAQ. Trimming cost V 3 bases and J 0 bases, with 10 bases left between them. CDR3 nucleotide sequence: TGTGCCAGCAGCTTGGTAGCGGTAAGCACAGATACGCAGTATTTT. Amino acid sequence: CASSLVAVSTDTQYF.